This TCR beta chain was profiled in a study of blood T cells in healthy people across ages. V lost 4 bases, J lost 2 bases, and 11 bases lay in between. This CDR3 is 14 amino acids long. Germline V CDR1 and CDR2: SGHKS, YYEKEE (reference sequence). Study results and limitations: Diversity estimates drawn from one million T cells were deemed underestimates.

Many counts were recorded for this clonotype. The antigen is not known. Extracted total RNA amounted to at least 6 micrograms for each sample. A second about 7 to 12 cycle PCR used barcoded and J-beta primers. TCRdb processed the 5' RACE reads anew with MiXCR; each CDR3 protein has one entry. The repertoire holds fewer than 2,000,000 distinct CDR3 sequences, with 39% as singletons. The TCR originated in a human donor in good health. Sequenced material: blood. The rearrangement joins TRBV5-5 to TRBJ2-3, with D perhaps matching TRBD1 or TRBD2 (5 bases each). CDR3 region: CASSAGDPTDTQYF. The CDR3 nucleotides are TGTGCCAGCAGCGCCGGGGACCCCACAGATACGCAGTATTTT.